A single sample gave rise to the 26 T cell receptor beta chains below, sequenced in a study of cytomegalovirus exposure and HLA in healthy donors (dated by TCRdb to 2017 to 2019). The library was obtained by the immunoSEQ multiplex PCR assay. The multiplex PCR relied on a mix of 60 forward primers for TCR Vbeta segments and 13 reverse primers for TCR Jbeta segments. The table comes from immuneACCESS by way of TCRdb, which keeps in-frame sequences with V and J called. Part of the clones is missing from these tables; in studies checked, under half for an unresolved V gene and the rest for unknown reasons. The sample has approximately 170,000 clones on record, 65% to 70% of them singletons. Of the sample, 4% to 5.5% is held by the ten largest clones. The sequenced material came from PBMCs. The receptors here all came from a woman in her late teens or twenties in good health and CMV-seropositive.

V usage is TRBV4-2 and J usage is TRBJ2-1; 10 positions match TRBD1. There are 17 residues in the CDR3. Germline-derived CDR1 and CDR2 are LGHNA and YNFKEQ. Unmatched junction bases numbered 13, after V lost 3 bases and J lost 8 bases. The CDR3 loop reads CASSHGRDRGRGDEQFF. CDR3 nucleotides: TGTGCCAGCAGCCATGGACGCGACAGGGGGCGAGGAGATGAGCAGTTCTTC.

CDR3 coding DNA: TGCGCCAGCAGCTTGAGGGAGGGTACCGGGGAGCTGTTTTTT. Amino acid sequence: CASSLREGTGELFF. This chain uses TRBV5-1 with TRBJ2-2; 7 nucleotides match TRBD2. CDR1 SGHRS and CDR2 YFSETQ come from the germline V gene. The CDR3 is made up of 14 amino acids. V was clipped by 1 base and J by 5 bases; unmatched bases: 2.

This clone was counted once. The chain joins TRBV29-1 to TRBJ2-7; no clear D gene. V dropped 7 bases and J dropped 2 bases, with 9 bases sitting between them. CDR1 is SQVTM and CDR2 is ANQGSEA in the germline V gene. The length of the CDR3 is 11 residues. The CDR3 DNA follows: TGCAGCGCCCTAGTAGCCTACGAGCAGTACTTC. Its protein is CSALVAYEQYF.

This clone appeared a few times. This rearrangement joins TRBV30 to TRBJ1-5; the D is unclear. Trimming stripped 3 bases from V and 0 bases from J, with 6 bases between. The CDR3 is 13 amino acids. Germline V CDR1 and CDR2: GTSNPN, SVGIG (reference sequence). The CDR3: CAWSKNSNQPQHF. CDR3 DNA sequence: TGTGCCTGGAGCAAAAATAGCAATCAGCCCCAGCATTTT.

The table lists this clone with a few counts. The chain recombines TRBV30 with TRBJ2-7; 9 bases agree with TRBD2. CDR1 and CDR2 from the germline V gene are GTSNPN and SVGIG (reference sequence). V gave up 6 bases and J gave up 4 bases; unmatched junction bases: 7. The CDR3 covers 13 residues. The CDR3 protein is CACSSGEIYEQYF. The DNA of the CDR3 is TGTGCCTGCTCTAGCGGGGAGATATACGAGCAGTACTTC.

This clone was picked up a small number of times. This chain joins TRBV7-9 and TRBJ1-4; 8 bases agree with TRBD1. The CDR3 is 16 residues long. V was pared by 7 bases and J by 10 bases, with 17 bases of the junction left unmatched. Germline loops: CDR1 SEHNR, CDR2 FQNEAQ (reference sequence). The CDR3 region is CASIPQGEMKSGKLFF. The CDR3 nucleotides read TGTGCCAGCATCCCACAGGGGGAGATGAAATCGGGAAAACTGTTTTTT.

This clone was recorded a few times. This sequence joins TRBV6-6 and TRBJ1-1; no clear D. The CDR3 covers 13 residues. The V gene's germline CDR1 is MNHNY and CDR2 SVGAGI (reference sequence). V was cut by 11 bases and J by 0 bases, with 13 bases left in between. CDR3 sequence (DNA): TGTGCCGAACGTGGAGGGTTGAACACTGAAGCTTTCTTT. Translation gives CAERGGLNTEAFF.

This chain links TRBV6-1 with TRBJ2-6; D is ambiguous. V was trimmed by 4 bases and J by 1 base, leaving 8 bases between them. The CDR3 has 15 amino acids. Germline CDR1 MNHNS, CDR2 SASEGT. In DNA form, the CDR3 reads TGTGCCAGCAGTGTAGTGGTTTCTGGGGCCAACGTCCTGACTTTC. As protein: CASSVVVSGANVLTF.

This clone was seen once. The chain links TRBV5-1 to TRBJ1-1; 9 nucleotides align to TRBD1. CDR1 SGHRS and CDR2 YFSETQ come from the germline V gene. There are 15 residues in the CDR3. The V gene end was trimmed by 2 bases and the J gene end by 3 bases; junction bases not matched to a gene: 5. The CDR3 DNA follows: TGCGCCAGCAGCTTCACAGGGGGCGGGGACACTGAAGCTTTCTTT. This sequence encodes CASSFTGGGDTEAFF.

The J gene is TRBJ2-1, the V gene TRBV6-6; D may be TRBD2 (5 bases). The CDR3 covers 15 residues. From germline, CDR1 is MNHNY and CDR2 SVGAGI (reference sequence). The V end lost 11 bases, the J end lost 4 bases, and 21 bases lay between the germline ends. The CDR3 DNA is TGTGCCGGAGGATTCGGAGACGCCCTGTACAATGAGCAGTTCTTC. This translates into CAGGFGDALYNEQFF.

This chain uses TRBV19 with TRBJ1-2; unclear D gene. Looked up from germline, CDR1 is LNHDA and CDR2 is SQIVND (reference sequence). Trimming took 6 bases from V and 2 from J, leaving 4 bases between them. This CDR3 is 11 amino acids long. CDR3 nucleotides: TGTGCCAGTAGGAGGAACTATGGCTACACCTTC. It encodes CASRRNYGYTF.

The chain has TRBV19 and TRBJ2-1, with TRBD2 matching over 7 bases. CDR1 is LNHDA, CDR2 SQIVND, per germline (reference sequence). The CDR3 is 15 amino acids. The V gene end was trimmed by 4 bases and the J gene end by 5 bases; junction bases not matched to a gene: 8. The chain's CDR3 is CASSTLASGNNEQFF. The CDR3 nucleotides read TGTGCCAGTAGTACTTTGGCTAGCGGAAACAATGAGCAGTTCTTC.

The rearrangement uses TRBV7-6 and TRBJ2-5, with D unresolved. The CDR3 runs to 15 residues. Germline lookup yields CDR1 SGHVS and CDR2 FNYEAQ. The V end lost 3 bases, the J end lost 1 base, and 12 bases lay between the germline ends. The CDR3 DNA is TGTGCCAGCAGCTTCGTGGCGCGGTCCCAAGAGACCCAGTACTTC. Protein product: CASSFVARSQETQYF.

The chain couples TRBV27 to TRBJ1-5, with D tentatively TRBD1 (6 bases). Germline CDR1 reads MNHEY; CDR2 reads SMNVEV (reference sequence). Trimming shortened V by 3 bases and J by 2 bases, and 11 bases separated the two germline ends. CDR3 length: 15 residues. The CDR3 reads CASSLGGQGNQPQHF. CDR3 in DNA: TGTGCCAGCAGTTTGGGGGGGCAGGGCAATCAGCCCCAGCATTTT.

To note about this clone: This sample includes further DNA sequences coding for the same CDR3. CDR3 in amino acids: CASSLGLAGASYEQYF. The DNA of the CDR3 is TGCGCCAGCAGCTTGGGCCTAGCGGGAGCTTCCTACGAGCAGTACTTC. The V call is TRBV5-1, the J call TRBJ2-7, with 10 bases fitting TRBD2. This CDR3 spans 16 amino acids. Germline values: CDR1 SGHRS, CDR2 YFSETQ. V was pared by 0 bases and J by 1 base, with 4 bases of the junction left unmatched.

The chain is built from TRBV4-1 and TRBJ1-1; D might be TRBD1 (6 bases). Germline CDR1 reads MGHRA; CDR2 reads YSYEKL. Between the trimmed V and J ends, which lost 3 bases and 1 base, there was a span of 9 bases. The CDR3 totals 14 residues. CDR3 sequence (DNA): TGCGCCAGCAGCCACACAGGGACGAACACTGAAGCTTTCTTT. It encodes CASSHTGTNTEAFF.

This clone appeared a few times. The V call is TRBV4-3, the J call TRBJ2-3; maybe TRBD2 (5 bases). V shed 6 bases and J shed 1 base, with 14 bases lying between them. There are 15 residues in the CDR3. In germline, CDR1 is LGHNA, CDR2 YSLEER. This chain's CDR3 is CASSDVDSGTDTQYF. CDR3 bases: TGCGCCAGCAGTGATGTTGATAGCGGCACAGATACGCAGTATTTT.

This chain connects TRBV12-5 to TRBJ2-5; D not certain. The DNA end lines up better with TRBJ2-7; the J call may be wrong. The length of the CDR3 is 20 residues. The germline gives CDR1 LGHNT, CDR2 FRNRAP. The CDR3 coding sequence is TGTGCTAGTGGTTTGTCGCACCATTATGTTACCCACTTAGTTGACTACGAGCAGTACTTC. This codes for CASGLSHHYVTHLVDYEQYF.

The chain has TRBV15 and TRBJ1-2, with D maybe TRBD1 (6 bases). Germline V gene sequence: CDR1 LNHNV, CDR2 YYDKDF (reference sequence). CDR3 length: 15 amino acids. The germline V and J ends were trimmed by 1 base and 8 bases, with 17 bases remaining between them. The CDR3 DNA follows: TGTGCCACCAGCAGAGCCGCAGGGGATGTGCGGGGCTACACCTTC. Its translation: CATSRAAGDVRGYTF.

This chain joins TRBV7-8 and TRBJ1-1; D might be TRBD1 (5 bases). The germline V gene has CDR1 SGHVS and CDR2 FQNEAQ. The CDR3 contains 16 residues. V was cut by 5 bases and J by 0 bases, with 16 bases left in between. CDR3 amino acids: CASSPGGYYMNTEAFF. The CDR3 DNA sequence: TGTGCCAGCAGCCCGGGGGGATACTACATGAACACTGAAGCTTTCTTT.

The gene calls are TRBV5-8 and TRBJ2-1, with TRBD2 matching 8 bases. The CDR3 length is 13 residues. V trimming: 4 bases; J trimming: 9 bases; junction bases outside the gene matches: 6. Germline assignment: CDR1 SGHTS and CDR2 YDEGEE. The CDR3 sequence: CASSTGLVGEQFF. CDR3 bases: TGTGCCAGCAGCACGGGACTAGTGGGTGAGCAGTTCTTC.

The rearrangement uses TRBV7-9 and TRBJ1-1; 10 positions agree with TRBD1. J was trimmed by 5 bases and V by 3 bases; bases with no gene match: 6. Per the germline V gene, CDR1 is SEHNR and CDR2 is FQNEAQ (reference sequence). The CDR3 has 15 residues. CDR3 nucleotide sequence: TGTGCCAGCAGCTTTTTCGGGACAGGGGTAACTGAAGCTTTCTTT. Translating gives CASSFFGTGVTEAFF.

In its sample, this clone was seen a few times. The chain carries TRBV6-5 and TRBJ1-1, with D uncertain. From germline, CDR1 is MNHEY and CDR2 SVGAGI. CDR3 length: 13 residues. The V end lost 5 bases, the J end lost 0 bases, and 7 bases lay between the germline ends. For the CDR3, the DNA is TGTGCCAGCAGTGAGAGTCTGAACACTGAAGCTTTCTTT. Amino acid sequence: CASSESLNTEAFF.

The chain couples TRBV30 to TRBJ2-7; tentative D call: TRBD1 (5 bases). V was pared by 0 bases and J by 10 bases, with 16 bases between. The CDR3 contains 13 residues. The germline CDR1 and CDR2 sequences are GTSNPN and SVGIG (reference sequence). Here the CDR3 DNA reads TGTGCCTGGAGTGTAGGACACCTCAGGGAACAGTACTTC. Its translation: CAWSVGHLREQYF.

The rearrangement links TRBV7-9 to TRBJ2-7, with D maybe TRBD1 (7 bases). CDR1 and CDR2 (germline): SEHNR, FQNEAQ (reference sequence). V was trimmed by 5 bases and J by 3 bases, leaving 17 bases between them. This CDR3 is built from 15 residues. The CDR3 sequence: CASSAGQSLLYEQYF. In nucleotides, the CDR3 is TGTGCCAGCAGCGCGGGACAGAGTCTACTCTACGAGCAGTACTTC.

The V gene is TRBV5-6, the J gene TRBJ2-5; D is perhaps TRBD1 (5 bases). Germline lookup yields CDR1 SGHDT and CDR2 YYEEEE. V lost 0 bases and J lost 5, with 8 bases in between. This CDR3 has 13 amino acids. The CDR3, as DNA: TGTGCCAGCAGCTTGGGGGGCCCCGAGACCCAGTACTTC. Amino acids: CASSLGGPETQYF. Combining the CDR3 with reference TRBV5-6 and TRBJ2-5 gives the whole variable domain DAGVTQSPTHLIKTRGQQVTLRCSPKSGHDTVSWYQQALGQGPQFIFQYYEEEERQRGNFPDRFSGHQFPNYSSELNVNALLLGDSALYLCASSLGGPETQYFGPGTRLLVL.